Sequencing of this TCR beta chain was carried out in a study of cytomegalovirus exposure and HLA in healthy donors. Study-level findings and limits: Specificity of three CMV-associated chains for CMV antigens was verified in vitro.

From germline, CDR1 is SGHRS and CDR2 YFSETQ. CDR3 length equals 16 residues. The ends lost 2 bases at V and 6 bases at J; junction bases unmatched: 11. To note about this clone: Its antigen remains unidentified.

Clones were read by immunoSEQ multiplex PCR, and TCRdb kept only the in-frame ones, dropping some. This table has 200,000 to 250,000 clones, around 90% appearing once. The TCR sequence derives from a woman between 18 and 29 years old in good health and CMV-seropositive. The sample comprised PBMCs. This chain uses TRBV5-1 with TRBJ2-3, with 8 bases lining up with TRBD2. CDR3 protein: CASSLSSGRLFDTQYF. The CDR3 DNA follows: TGCGCCAGCAGCTTATCGAGCGGGAGACTTTTCGATACGCAGTATTTT.